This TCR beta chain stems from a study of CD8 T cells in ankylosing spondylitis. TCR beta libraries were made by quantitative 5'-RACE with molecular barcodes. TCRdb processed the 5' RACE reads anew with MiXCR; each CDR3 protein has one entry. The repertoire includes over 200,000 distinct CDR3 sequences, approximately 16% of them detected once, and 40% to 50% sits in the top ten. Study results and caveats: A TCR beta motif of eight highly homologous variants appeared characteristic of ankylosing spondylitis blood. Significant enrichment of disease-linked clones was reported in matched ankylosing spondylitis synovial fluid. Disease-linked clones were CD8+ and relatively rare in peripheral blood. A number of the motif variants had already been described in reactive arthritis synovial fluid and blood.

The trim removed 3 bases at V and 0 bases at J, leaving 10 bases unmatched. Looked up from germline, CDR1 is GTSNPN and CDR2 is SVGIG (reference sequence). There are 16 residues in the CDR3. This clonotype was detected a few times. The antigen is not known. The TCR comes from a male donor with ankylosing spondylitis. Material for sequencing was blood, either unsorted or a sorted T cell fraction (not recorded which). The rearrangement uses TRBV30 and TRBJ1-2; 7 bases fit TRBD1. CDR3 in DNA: TGTGCCTGGAGCCACACGACAGGGATGGCTAACTATGGCTACACCTTC. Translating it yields CAWSHTTGMANYGYTF.